A single sample gave rise to the 30 T cell receptor beta chains below, sequenced in a study of OX40 agonist ivuxolimab in advanced cancers. Sequencing was performed with immunoSEQ multiplex PCR; in TCRdb, only in-frame clones are kept and a portion is missing. The sample includes about 50,000 clones, approximately 90% of them seen just once. This sample comprised CD4+ or CD8+ T cells sorted from blood, obtained in a trial of the OX40 agonist ivuxolimab. These receptors all come from an adult with an advanced solid tumor such as melanoma, head and neck, liver or kidney cancer.

In DNA, the CDR3 is TGCGCCAGCAGCTCACGAGAGACCCAGTACTTC. It yields the protein CASSSRETQYF. This chain connects TRBV5-1 to TRBJ2-5, with D uncertain. The V gene lost 3 bases and the J gene lost 4 bases, with 4 bases spanning the gap. Germline values: CDR1 SGHRS, CDR2 YFSETQ. CDR3 length equals 11 residues. The complete variable domain, with remaining parts taken from reference TRBV5-1 and TRBJ2-5, reads KAGVTQTPRYLIKTRGQQVTLSCSPISGHRSVSWYQQTPGQGLQFLFEYFSETQRNKGNFPGRFSGRQFSNSRSEMNVSTLELGDSALYLCASSSRETQYFGPGTRLLVL.

The chain is built from TRBV5-1 and TRBJ2-1; 8 positions agree with TRBD2. Germline values: CDR1 SGHRS, CDR2 YFSETQ. CDR3 size: 14 residues. V shed 4 bases, J shed 8 bases, and the junction held 8 bases outside the gene matches. CDR3 loop: CASSPAGLVDEQFF. The CDR3 nucleotides are TGCGCCAGCAGCCCAGCGGGACTAGTCGATGAGCAGTTCTTC.

The V gene is TRBV9, the J gene TRBJ2-1; D ambiguous. V was pared by 0 bases and J by 0 bases, with 10 bases between. From germline, CDR1 is SGDLS and CDR2 YYNGEE. This CDR3 has 16 residues. Here the CDR3 reads CASSVDPMGSYNEQFF. CDR3 nucleotide sequence: TGTGCCAGCAGCGTAGACCCCATGGGCTCCTACAATGAGCAGTTCTTC.

The table lists this clone with a count of one. The chain joins TRBV5-8 to TRBJ2-5; tentative D call: TRBD1 (6 bases). V shed 0 bases and J shed 1 base, with 13 bases lying between them. Germline V gene lookup returns CDR1 SGHTS and CDR2 YDEGEE. This CDR3 spans 16 amino acids. The CDR3 region has the DNA TGTGCCAGCAGCTTGGGTCTCAGGGGATCCCAAGAGACCCAGTACTTC. This gives the protein CASSLGLRGSQETQYF.

The rearrangement uses TRBV5-4 and TRBJ2-3, with 7 bases identical to TRBD2. Germline V lookup: CDR1 SGHNT, CDR2 YYREEE (reference sequence). The CDR3 contains 18 residues. The V and J ends lost 4 bases and 0 bases, in that order; junction bases with no gene match: 14. The CDR3 sequence: CASSLDQVLATSTDTQYF. The CDR3 nucleotides read TGTGCCAGCAGCCTGGACCAAGTACTAGCGACTAGCACAGATACGCAGTATTTT. The full variable domain, in which reference TRBV5-4 and TRBJ2-3 provide the parts outside the CDR3, is ETGVTQSPTHLIKTRGQQVTLRCSSQSGHNTVSWYQQALGQGPQFIFQYYREEENGRGNFPPRFSGLQFPNYSSELNVNALELDDSALYLCASSLDQVLATSTDTQYFGPGTRLTVL.

The chain uses TRBV6-1 and TRBJ1-1, with D possibly matching TRBD1 (5 bases). Germline V gives CDR1 MNHNS, CDR2 SASEGT. The CDR3 totals 14 residues. Trimming shortened V by 6 bases and J by 6 bases, and 17 bases separated the two germline ends. This chain's CDR3 is CASRAGPAGAEAFF. DNA of the CDR3: TGTGCCAGCAGGGCGGGACCCGCGGGGGCTGAAGCTTTCTTT.

This clone was picked up one time. The gene calls are TRBV14 and TRBJ2-1; D possibly matches TRBD1 or TRBD2 (6 bases each). The germline CDR1 and CDR2 sequences are SGHDN and FVKESK. Trimming left V 0 bases short and J 6 bases short, with 12 bases between. This CDR3 is built from 15 residues. The chain's CDR3 is CASSQDKGGGNEQFF. The CDR3 DNA sequence: TGTGCCAGCAGCCAAGATAAGGGGGGTGGCAATGAGCAGTTCTTC. The full variable domain, completed using reference TRBV14 and TRBJ2-1, is EAGVTQFPSHSVIEKGQTVTLRCDPISGHDNLYWYRRVMGKEIKFLLHFVKESKQDESGMPNNRFLAERTGGTYSTLKVQPAELEDSGVYFCASSQDKGGGNEQFFGPGTRLTVL.

This sequence joins TRBV2 and TRBJ2-7, with 11 bases fitting TRBD2. V dropped 4 bases and J dropped 7; count of bases not matched to a gene: 9. The CDR3 spans 15 residues. The germline gives CDR1 SNHLY, CDR2 FYNNEI. CDR3 coding DNA: TGTGCCAGCAGTGCTACTAGCGGGAGATTGGGTGAGCAGTACTTC. Its translation: CASSATSGRLGEQYF. Variable domain in full (rest from reference TRBV2 and TRBJ2-7): EPEVTQTPSHQVTQMGQEVILRCVPISNHLYFYWYRQILGQKVEFLVSFYNNEISEKSEIFDDQFSVERPDGSNFTLKIRSTKLEDSAMYFCASSATSGRLGEQYFGPGTRLTVT.

The rearrangement links TRBV5-6 to TRBJ2-5, with a tentative D call TRBD2 (6 bases). With 1 base removed from V and 0 bases from J, the gap between germline ends came to 10 bases. The CDR3 has 15 residues. Germline CDR1 and CDR2: SGHDT and YYEEEE. The CDR3 region has the DNA TGTGCCAGCAGCTTGCAAAGGGACTACCAAGAGACCCAGTACTTC. Its protein is CASSLQRDYQETQYF. Complete variable domain (other parts from reference TRBV5-6 and TRBJ2-5): DAGVTQSPTHLIKTRGQQVTLRCSPKSGHDTVSWYQQALGQGPQFIFQYYEEEERQRGNFPDRFSGHQFPNYSSELNVNALLLGDSALYLCASSLQRDYQETQYFGPGTRLLVL.

The chain has TRBV30 and TRBJ1-5; D not resolved. This CDR3 has 14 amino acids. Germline CDR1 and CDR2: GTSNPN and SVGIG (reference sequence). V lost 1 base to trimming and J lost 0 bases, with 7 bases between them. CDR3 region: CAWSGAHSNQPQHF. CDR3 coding DNA: TGTGCCTGGAGTGGGGCCCATAGCAATCAGCCCCAGCATTTT.

The chain joins TRBV7-8 to TRBJ2-1; 9 bases align to TRBD2. CDR1 and CDR2 (germline): SGHVS, FQNEAQ. Trimming cost V 10 bases and J 10 bases; bases outside gene matches: 20. The CDR3 loop spans 16 amino acids. The CDR3 is CATQGQASGKVREQFF. CDR3 nucleotide sequence: TGTGCCACCCAGGGTCAGGCTAGCGGGAAGGTCCGCGAGCAGTTCTTC.

Comments on this clone: The sample contains more than one DNA sequence encoding this CDR3. This chain uses TRBV30 with TRBJ2-5; D remains ambiguous. Germline CDR1 is GTSNPN and CDR2 is SVGIG (reference sequence). The V and J ends lost 0 bases and 5 bases respectively, with 4 bases between them. The CDR3 is 11 amino acids. The CDR3 sequence: CAWSVSETQYF. CDR3 bases: TGTGCCTGGAGTGTGTCTGAGACCCAGTACTTC.

The chain joins TRBV5-1 to TRBJ2-7, with no clear D. This CDR3 spans 14 amino acids. Germline CDR1 reads SGHRS; CDR2 reads YFSETQ. The germline V and J ends were trimmed by 0 bases and 2 bases, with 9 bases remaining between them. The CDR3 spells CASSLGGRTYEQYF. The CDR3 nucleotides read TGCGCCAGCAGCTTGGGTGGACGAACCTACGAGCAGTACTTC.

V and J are TRBV7-8 and TRBJ1-4; D unresolved. The CDR3 consists of 15 residues. Trimming cost V 3 bases and J 0 bases, with 8 bases left between them. The germline gives CDR1 SGHVS, CDR2 FQNEAQ. The chain's CDR3 is CASSFGSATNEKLFF. CDR3 nucleotides: TGTGCCAGCAGCTTTGGTAGTGCAACTAATGAAAAACTGTTTTTT.

The rearrangement joins TRBV5-1 to TRBJ2-5, with D perhaps TRBD1 (6 bases). Germline V CDR1 and CDR2: SGHRS, YFSETQ. CDR3 length equals 14 residues. The V end lost 4 bases, the J end lost 3 bases, and 13 bases lay between the germline ends. CDR3 in DNA: TGCGCCAGCAGCCTACAGGGAATGGAAGAGACCCAGTACTTC. It codes for CASSLQGMEETQYF.

The chain employs TRBV7-3 and TRBJ2-2, with D unclear. This CDR3 contains 13 residues. Germline V gene sequence: CDR1 SGHTA, CDR2 FQGTGA. Trimming stripped 5 bases from V and 7 bases from J, with 11 bases between. CDR3 in amino acids: CASSITTGGELFF. The DNA for the CDR3 is TGTGCCAGCAGCATTACAACCGGCGGGGAGCTGTTTTTT.

This clone was counted between two and nine times. The V call is TRBV4-2, the J call TRBJ1-5; D call uncertain. V was cut by 1 base and J by 2 bases, with 9 bases left in between. The CDR3 is 15 amino acids. The germline CDR1 and CDR2 sequences are LGHNA and YNFKEQ. The CDR3 nucleotides are TGTGCCAGCAGCCAAGGTCCCTTCGGCAATCAGCCCCAGCATTTT. Amino acid sequence: CASSQGPFGNQPQHF.

The chain joins TRBV10-3 to TRBJ2-7; D is unresolved. Germline V gene sequence: CDR1 ENHRY, CDR2 SYGVKD. This CDR3 has 14 residues. The V end was cut by 6 bases, the J end by 2 bases, with 14 bases between. This chain's CDR3 is CAIRRGIAAYEQYF. The CDR3 DNA is TGTGCCATCAGGCGAGGTATAGCCGCCTACGAGCAGTACTTC.

The chain couples TRBV28 to TRBJ2-7; 15 nucleotides align to TRBD2. Trimming at V came to 3 bases and at J to 6 bases, leaving 6 bases not matched to a gene. Germline V gives CDR1 MDHEN, CDR2 SYDVKM. The CDR3 runs to 16 residues. CDR3 region: CASSFRTSGRAVEQYF. In DNA form, the CDR3 reads TGTGCCAGCAGTTTTCGGACTAGCGGGAGGGCCGTCGAGCAGTACTTC. The full variable domain, rest sourced from reference TRBV28 and TRBJ2-7, is DVKVTQSSRYLVKRTGEKVFLECVQDMDHENMFWYRQDPGLGLRLIYFSYDVKMKEKGDIPEGYSVSREKKERFSLILESASTNQTSMYLCASSFRTSGRAVEQYFGPGTRLTVT.

This clone was recorded only once. The chain is built from TRBV5-1 and TRBJ1-2; D gene uncertain. Germline values: CDR1 SGHRS, CDR2 YFSETQ. V was pared by 1 base and J by 1 base, with 5 bases between. The CDR3 contains 13 residues. CDR3 sequence reads: CASSLQYNYGYTF. The CDR3 coding sequence is TGCGCCAGCAGCTTGCAGTATAACTATGGCTACACCTTC.

Relative to its sample, this clone is medium-sized. The chain carries TRBV7-9 and TRBJ1-5; possible D gene TRBD1, 5 bases. This CDR3 is 14 amino acids long. The V and J ends lost 1 base and 3 bases respectively, with 7 bases between them. Germline V gene data show CDR1 as SEHNR and CDR2 as FQNEAQ (reference sequence). DNA for the CDR3: TGTGCCAGCAGCTTAGTGGGGGTCAATCAGCCCCAGCATTTT. Its translation is CASSLVGVNQPQHF.

The J gene is TRBJ2-1, the V gene TRBV19, with 9 bases aligning to TRBD1. This CDR3 has 14 residues. Germline trimming cut 10 bases from V and 10 bases from J; bases unmatched to any gene: 14. Germline CDR1 LNHDA, CDR2 SQIVND (reference sequence). DNA of the CDR3: TGTGCCACCCTGGACAGGGGCCGTTCAATGGAGCAGTTCTTC. Protein: CATLDRGRSMEQFF.

J is TRBJ1-4 and V is TRBV18; 9 bases fit TRBD1. There are 19 residues in the CDR3. Trimming took 0 bases from V and 0 from J; bases not matched to a gene: 8. CDR1 and CDR2 (germline): KGHSH, LQKENI. The DNA of the CDR3 is TGTGCCAGCTCACCACCGGACAGGGGACTTCTTGCAACTAATGAAAAACTGTTTTTT. This encodes CASSPPDRGLLATNEKLFF. Full variable domain (remainder filled in from reference TRBV18 and TRBJ1-4): NAGVMQNPRHLVRRRGQEARLRCSPMKGHSHVYWYRQLPEEGLKFMVYLQKENIIDESGMPKERFSAEFPKEGPSILRIQQVVRGDSAAYFCASSPPDRGLLATNEKLFFGSGTQLSVL.

The chain recombines TRBV7-9 with TRBJ2-5; D ambiguous. The germline V and J ends were trimmed by 4 bases and 2 bases, with 14 bases remaining between them. The CDR3 extends over 15 amino acids. Germline-derived CDR1 and CDR2 are SEHNR and FQNEAQ (reference sequence). CDR3 nucleotides: TGTGCCAGCAGCTCCCTGGTTGGGCAGCAAGAGACCCAGTACTTC. Amino acids: CASSSLVGQQETQYF.

This clone showed up just a few times. The gene calls are TRBV6-6 and TRBJ1-1; D possibly corresponds to TRBD1 (6 bases). CDR1 is MNHNY, CDR2 SVGAGI, per germline (reference sequence). V lost 5 bases and J lost 6, with 7 bases in between. The CDR3 sequence is 11 residues long. This chain's CDR3 is CASSAGAEAFF. The CDR3 region has the DNA TGTGCCAGCAGTGCAGGGGCTGAAGCTTTCTTT.

This clone was picked up a small number of times. The chain uses TRBV27 and TRBJ1-1; D may be TRBD1 (5 bases). V shed 6 bases and J shed 5 bases, with 16 bases lying between them. CDR3 length: 14 amino acids. Germline CDR1 and CDR2: MNHEY and SMNVEV (reference sequence). The CDR3 protein is CASSPRQGVTEAFF. In nucleotides, the CDR3 is TGTGCCAGCAGCCCCCGTCAGGGAGTAACTGAAGCTTTCTTT.

The genes are TRBV28 and TRBJ2-7; tentatively, D is TRBD2 (6 bases). The CDR3 runs 23 residues. V was pared by 4 bases and J by 1 base, with 38 bases between. The germline V gene encodes CDR1 MDHEN and CDR2 SYDVKM. The CDR3 bases are TGTGCCAGCAGTTCGGCCGCGGGGTGGGGCGAAGGGGACCAAAAAAGCTCTTCCTACGAGCAGTACTTC. As protein: CASSSAAGWGEGDQKSSSYEQYF.

The chain joins TRBV7-8 to TRBJ2-5; 7 positions match TRBD2. The closer fit of TRBJ2-7 to the DNA end suggests the J call may be wrong. The CDR3 is 15 residues long. Germline V gene sequence: CDR1 SGHVS, CDR2 FQNEAQ. CDR3 protein: CASSFGSGTTYEQYF. The CDR3 DNA reads TGTGCCAGCAGCTTTGGAAGCGGGACCACCTACGAGCAGTACTTC.

The V gene is TRBV5-4, the J gene TRBJ2-1; D perhaps matches TRBD2 (5 bases). Trimming stripped 3 bases from V and 2 bases from J, with 18 bases between. The CDR3 contains 17 residues. CDR1 is SGHNT and CDR2 is YYREEE in the germline V gene (reference sequence). The DNA for the CDR3 is TGTGCCAGCAGCTGGCGTTTAGCTGGAGCGGCCTACAATGAGCAGTTCTTC. Its translation is CASSWRLAGAAYNEQFF.

The rearrangement links TRBV6-5 to TRBJ1-2; D perhaps matches TRBD1 (5 bases). Germline CDR1 and CDR2: MNHEY and SVGAGI. The ends were cut back, 4 bases at V and 4 bases at J, with 10 bases in the middle. The CDR3 extends over 13 amino acids. The CDR3 nucleotides read TGTGCCAGCAGTTTTGGGACTGCCTATGGCTACACCTTC. Translated: CASSFGTAYGYTF.